This T cell receptor beta chain comes out of a study of blood T cell repertoires in COVID-19. Assay: immunoSEQ multiplex PCR; the TCRdb copy retains only in-frame clones and omits some. Altogether some 70,000 clones are present, 80% to 90% being singletons, with the ten largest covering 1.4%. This clone was counted only a few times. In germline, CDR1 is GTSNPN, CDR2 SVGIG (reference sequence). CDR3 length: 16 amino acids. The trim removed 4 bases at V and 2 bases at J, leaving 10 bases unmatched. The gene calls are TRBV30 and TRBJ2-3, with 9 bases aligning to TRBD2. The sequence was obtained from a woman aged 55-70 years with acute or convalescent COVID-19. Sample: peripheral blood. As DNA, the CDR3 is TGTGCCTGGAACTCGATAGCGGGAGTTTCCACAGATACGCAGTATTTT. Its protein product is CAWNSIAGVSTDTQYF.